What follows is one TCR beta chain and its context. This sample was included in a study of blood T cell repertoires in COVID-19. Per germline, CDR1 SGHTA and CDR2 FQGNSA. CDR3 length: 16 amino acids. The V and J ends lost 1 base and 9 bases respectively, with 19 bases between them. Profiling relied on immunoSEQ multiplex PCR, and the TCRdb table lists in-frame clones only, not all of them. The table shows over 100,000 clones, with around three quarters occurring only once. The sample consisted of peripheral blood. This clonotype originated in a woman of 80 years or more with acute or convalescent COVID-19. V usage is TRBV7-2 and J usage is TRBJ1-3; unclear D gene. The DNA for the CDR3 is TGTGCCAGCAGCTTAGAAGGAGGGTTGGGGAGAGTCACCATATATTTT. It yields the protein CASSLEGGLGRVTIYF.